These T cell receptor beta chains were read from a single sample in a study of cytomegalovirus exposure and HLA in healthy donors. Repertoires were generated with immunoSEQ multiplex PCR, while TCRdb's copy carries only in-frame clones and drops some. The sample consists of more than 95,000 clones, about 85% of them appearing once. Specimen: PBMCs. These TCRs come from a woman under 30 in good health and CMV-seropositive. CDR3s include the opening cysteine and the closing phenylalanine or tryptophan. A D gene is named only where the DNA matches it firmly. Expanded clones get a size class; other rows say once, few or many, or leave the size out.

v_call	d_call	j_call	clone_size	cdr3_nt	cdr3_aa
TRBV15	TRBD1	TRBJ2-7	.	TGTGCCACCAGCACTGGGACAGGACCCTACGAGCAGTACTTC	CATSTGTGPYEQYF
TRBV7-6	.	TRBJ2-7	.	TGTGCCAGCACCGCACGACCCGGCGGGTCTTACGAGCAGTACTTC	CASTARPGGSYEQYF
TRBV4-2	TRBD1	TRBJ2-1	.	TGTGCCAGCAGCCAAGATCCGACAGGGGCAGGGTACAATGAGCAGTTCTTC	CASSQDPTGAGYNEQFF
TRBV19	TRBD1	TRBJ2-1	.	TGTGCCAGTAGTATCCGGGACAGGGTAAATGAGCAGTTCTTC	CASSIRDRVNEQFF
TRBV5-4	TRBD1	TRBJ2-1	.	TGTGCCAGCAGCCTCGAGGACAGGGCTCTAATCTTC	CASSLEDRALIF
TRBV5-1	.	TRBJ1-1	once	TGCGCCAGCAGCTTGGGGGGACACTATAACACTGAAGCTTTCTTT	CASSLGGHYNTEAFF
TRBV30	.	TRBJ2-5	.	TGTGCCTGGAGTGTAGGCGGGGCTCAAGAGACCCAGTACTTC	CAWSVGGAQETQYF
TRBV7-8	.	TRBJ2-7	.	TGTGCCAGCAGCTTAGTGTCCCAGGGCGCGAGGTACGAGCAGTACTTC	CASSLVSQGARYEQYF
TRBV6-1	.	TRBJ1-6	few	TGTGCCAGCAGTGAAGACAGGGATTATAATTCACCCCTCCACTTT	CASSEDRDYNSPLHF
TRBV9	.	TRBJ2-5	.	TGTGCCAGCAGCCCCAGCGGGCCGGGCGAGACCCAGTACTTC	CASSPSGPGETQYF
TRBV9	TRBD2	TRBJ2-2	.	TGTGCCAGCAGTGCGGGAGGATCGGACACCGGGGAGCTGTTTTTT	CASSAGGSDTGELFF
TRBV7-9	.	TRBJ1-6	.	TGTGCCAGCAGCTTAGCGCTAGGCAGGGGAAGCTCCTATAATTCACCCCTCCACTTT	CASSLALGRGSSYNSPLHF
TRBV14	.	TRBJ1-1	.	TGTGCCAGCAGTCTGAGGCGCACTGAAGCTTTCTTT	CASSLRRTEAFF
TRBV9	.	TRBJ2-7	.	TGTGCCAGCAGCGTAGATAGGGGGAACTCCTACGAGCAGTACTTC	CASSVDRGNSYEQYF
TRBV19	.	TRBJ1-3	.	TGTGCCAGTAGTCAGCAGGGATCTGGAAACACCATATATTTT	CASSQQGSGNTIYF
TRBV30	TRBD1	TRBJ1-5	.	TGTGCCTGGAGTGCAGACAGGGATCAGCCCCAGCATTTT	CAWSADRDQPQHF
TRBV27	TRBD1	TRBJ2-7	.	TGTGCCAGCAGTCTAAAGGGGGCACCGACCTACGAGCAGTACTTC	CASSLKGAPTYEQYF
TRBV19	.	TRBJ1-5	once	TGTGCCAGTAGTAGTCAGTTTAATCAGCCCCAGCATTTT	CASSSQFNQPQHF
TRBV2	.	TRBJ1-4	.	TGTGCCAGCACGTCCCACATAAATAATGAAAAACTGTTTTTT	CASTSHINNEKLFF
TRBV5-1	.	TRBJ2-1	.	TGCGCCAGCAGCTTGGCCACGGATGAGCAGTTCTTC	CASSLATDEQFF
TRBV5-1	.	TRBJ2-2	.	TGCGCCAGCAGCTTGTACAGCAAGGGGACCGGGGAGCTGTTTTTT	CASSLYSKGTGELFF
TRBV4-2	TRBD2	TRBJ2-7	.	TGTGCCAGCAGCCAAGAAGGTGGGGGGGAGGCTTCCTACGAGCAGTACTTC	CASSQEGGGEASYEQYF
TRBV12-5	.	TRBJ2-5	.	TGTGCTAGTGGCTCCGGGGTTGGACAGCGAGAGACCCAGTACTTC	CASGSGVGQRETQYF
TRBV28	.	TRBJ2-5	.	TGTGCCAGCAGACGACCGGGAGCTTGGACCCAGTACTTC	CASRRPGAWTQYF
TRBV5-1	TRBD1	TRBJ2-3	.	TGCGCCAGCAGCCCACGTCCCGGGACAGGGGCAGATACGCAGTATTTT	CASSPRPGTGADTQYF
TRBV14	.	TRBJ1-2	.	TGTGCCAGCAGCCAAGTGATCAGGGACTATGGCTACACCTTC	CASSQVIRDYGYTF
TRBV2	.	TRBJ2-1	.	TGTGCCAGCAGGGGTTTGACTAGCTCCTACAATGAGCAGTTCTTC	CASRGLTSSYNEQFF
TRBV19	TRBD2	TRBJ2-2	once	TGTGCCAGTAGTACACTAGCGGAGTACACCGGGGAGCTGTTTTTT	CASSTLAEYTGELFF
TRBV9	.	TRBJ2-1	.	TGTGCCAGCAGCGTAGCTACTGGTTCCTACAATGAGCAGTTCTTC	CASSVATGSYNEQFF
TRBV7-9	TRBD2	TRBJ2-3	.	TGTGCCAGCAGCTTAACTAGCGGGACTAAAGATACGCAGTATTTT	CASSLTSGTKDTQYF
TRBV15	.	TRBJ1-5	.	TGTGCCACCAGCAGTCATAGCGCGGGTTTCAATCAGCCCCAGCATTTT	CATSSHSAGFNQPQHF
TRBV27	TRBD2	TRBJ2-7	once	TGTGCCAGCAGTTTATACGGCGGGAGCTCCTACGAGCAGTACTTC	CASSLYGGSSYEQYF
TRBV5-1	TRBD1	TRBJ2-1	.	TGCGCCAGCAGCTTGGACAGGGGTAATTGGAATGAGCAGTTCTTC	CASSLDRGNWNEQFF
TRBV19	.	TRBJ1-5	few	TGTGCCAGTAGGCAGGGCTATCAGCCCCAGCATTTT	CASRQGYQPQHF
TRBV28	.	TRBJ1-5	.	TGTGCCAGCAGTTTATTAAGCAGGGTCAGGAATCAGCCCCAGCATTTT	CASSLLSRVRNQPQHF
TRBV21-1	.	TRBJ1-2	once	TGTGCCAGCAGCAAAGGGGCCACTAACTATGGCTACACCTTC	CASSKGATNYGYTF
TRBV6-1	TRBD1	TRBJ2-2	once	TGTGCCAGCAGTAGGACAGGGACCGGGGAGCTGTTTTTT	CASSRTGTGELFF
TRBV2	TRBD2	TRBJ2-3	once	TGTGCCAGCGGCCCAAGCGGGGCCTGGCGTCAGGTTACGCAGTATTTT	CASGPSGAWRQVTQYF
TRBV28	.	TRBJ2-1	.	TGTGCCAGCAGTTTATTAGCGGAGATGTACAATGAGCAGTTCTTC	CASSLLAEMYNEQFF
TRBV5-1	.	TRBJ2-5	once	TGCGCCAGCAGCCAGGGGCAGGGATTAGAGACCCAGTACTTC	CASSQGQGLETQYF
TRBV19	.	TRBJ1-5	.	TGTGCCAGTAGTATTGATAGGACACGATTCAATCAGCCCCAGCATTTT	CASSIDRTRFNQPQHF
TRBV6-5	.	TRBJ2-1	.	TGTGCCAGCAGTTTGGCAGGGATGGGAACGAATGAGCAGTTCTTC	CASSLAGMGTNEQFF
TRBV7-6	TRBD2	TRBJ2-1	.	TGTGCCAGCAGCCCAAGACTAGCGGGAACCGATGAGCAGTTCTTC	CASSPRLAGTDEQFF
TRBV7-6	.	TRBJ2-1	.	TGTGCCAGCAGCTTAGCGGCGGATACGAGGAATGAGCAGTTCTTC	CASSLAADTRNEQFF
TRBV27	TRBD2	TRBJ2-7	.	TGTGCCAGCAGTTTAGTAGCGGGAAGCGAGCAGTACTTC	CASSLVAGSEQYF
TRBV27	TRBD1	TRBJ2-1	once	TGTGCCAGCAGTTCCTGGACAGGGGTCCACAATGAGCAGTTCTTC	CASSSWTGVHNEQFF
TRBV7-6	TRBD1	TRBJ2-7	.	TGTGCCAGCAGCTTCAGGGGGTCCTCCTACGAGCAGTACTTC	CASSFRGSSYEQYF
TRBV5-1	.	TRBJ2-5	.	TGCGCCAGCACGGCGGGAGTAGGGGGGCAAGAGACCCAGTACTTC	CASTAGVGGQETQYF
TRBV5-1	TRBD2	TRBJ2-7	.	TGCGCCAGCAGCTTGGCCGGGACTAGCGGGAGGGTCTCCTACGAGCAGTACTTC	CASSLAGTSGRVSYEQYF
TRBV7-8	.	TRBJ2-1	.	TGTGCCAGCAGCTTAGCCCCGGGACTGGAGAATGAGCAGTTCTTC	CASSLAPGLENEQFF
TRBV4-1	.	TRBJ2-1	.	TGCGCCAGCAGCCAAGCGATAAATCGGGTAGCGGCGTACAATGAGCAGTTCTTC	CASSQAINRVAAYNEQFF
TRBV5-6	TRBD2	TRBJ2-1	.	TGTGCCAGCAGCTCGGGAGGAAATTGGGCCAATGAGCAGTTCTTC	CASSSGGNWANEQFF
TRBV11-3	TRBD1	TRBJ2-2	few	TGTGCCAGCAGTCTAACAGGGGACACCGGGGAGCTGTTTTTT	CASSLTGDTGELFF
TRBV7-9	.	TRBJ1-1	.	TGTGCCAGCAGCTTAGATCTAGGCACTGAAGCTTTCTTT	CASSLDLGTEAFF
TRBV5-4	TRBD2	TRBJ2-2	once	TGTGCCAGCAGTACTAGCGGGAGTTACCCCGGGGAGCTGTTTTTT	CASSTSGSYPGELFF
TRBV4-1	.	TRBJ2-5	.	TGCGCCAGCAGCCAGCAACAGGGGGGGGAAGAGACCCAGTACTTC	CASSQQQGGEETQYF
TRBV14	.	TRBJ2-7	.	TGTGCCAGCAGCCAAGCTTCGAGGGCCTACGAGCAGTACTTC	CASSQASRAYEQYF
TRBV19	.	TRBJ2-1	.	TGTGCCAGTAGTATCTCGGGTCGGGGGGCCCATCCGAGCTCCTACAATGAGCAGTTCTTC	CASSISGRGAHPSSYNEQFF
TRBV7-9	.	TRBJ2-2	.	TGTGCCAGCAGCCCCCCCATCCAGAACACCGGGGAGCTGTTTTTT	CASSPPIQNTGELFF
TRBV4-1	TRBD1	TRBJ1-5	.	TGCGCCAGCAGCCAAGTTGGGACAGGGGATCAGCCCCAGCATTTT	CASSQVGTGDQPQHF